One T cell receptor (beta chain) is described in this entry. This sample is part of a study of blood T cell repertoires in COVID-19. The overall study: Sites in the United States, Italy and Spain provided acute and convalescent COVID-19 samples.

The germline V gene has CDR1 SGDLS and CDR2 YYNGEE. Trimming shortened V by 3 bases and J by 3 bases, and 13 bases separated the two germline ends. The CDR3 loop spans 14 amino acids. Here immunoSEQ multiplex PCR was the method, and the copy in TCRdb shows in-frame clones only, minus some. The top ten hold nearly 6.5% of the sample, which has about 330,000 clones, around 89% seen once. The sequence was obtained from a man aged 18 to 30 who had recovered from COVID-19. This chain joins TRBV9 and TRBJ2-7; tentative D call: TRBD1 (6 bases). The sample comprised peripheral blood. CDR3 sequence (DNA): TGTGCCAGCAGCGCGGGACACGGAAGCTACGAGCAGTACTTC. It yields the protein CASSAGHGSYEQYF.